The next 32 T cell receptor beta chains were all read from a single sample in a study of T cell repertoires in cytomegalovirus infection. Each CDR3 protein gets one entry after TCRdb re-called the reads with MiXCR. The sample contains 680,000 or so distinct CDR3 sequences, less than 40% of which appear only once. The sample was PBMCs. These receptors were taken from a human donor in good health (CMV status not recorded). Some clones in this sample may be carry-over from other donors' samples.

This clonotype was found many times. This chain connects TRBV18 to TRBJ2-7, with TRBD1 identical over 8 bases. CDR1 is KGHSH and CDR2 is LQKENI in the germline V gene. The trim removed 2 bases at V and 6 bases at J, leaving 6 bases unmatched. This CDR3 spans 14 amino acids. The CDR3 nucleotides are TGTGCCAGCTCACCAGGACAGGGAAGGGGCGAGCAGTACTTC. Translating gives CASSPGQGRGEQYF.

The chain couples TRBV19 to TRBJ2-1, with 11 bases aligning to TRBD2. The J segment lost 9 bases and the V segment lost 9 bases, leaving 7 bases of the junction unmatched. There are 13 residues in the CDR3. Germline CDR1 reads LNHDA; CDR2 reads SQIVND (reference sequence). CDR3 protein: CASVLAGAPEQFF. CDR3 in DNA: TGTGCCAGCGTACTAGCGGGAGCCCCTGAGCAGTTCTTC.

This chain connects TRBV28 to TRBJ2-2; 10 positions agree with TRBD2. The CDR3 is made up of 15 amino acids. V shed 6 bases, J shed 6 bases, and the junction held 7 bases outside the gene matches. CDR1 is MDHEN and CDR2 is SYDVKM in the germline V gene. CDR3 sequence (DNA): TGTGCCAGCAGGTCCGCTAGCGGGAGAGCCGGGGAGCTGTTTTTT. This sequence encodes CASRSASGRAGELFF.

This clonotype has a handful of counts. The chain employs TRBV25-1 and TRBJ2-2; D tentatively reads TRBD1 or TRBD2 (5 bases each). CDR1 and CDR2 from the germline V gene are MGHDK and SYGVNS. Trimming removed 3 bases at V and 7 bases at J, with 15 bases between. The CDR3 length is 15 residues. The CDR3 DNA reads TGTGCCAGCAGTGAGTTGGGACCCTCGGTCGGGGAGCTGTTTTTT. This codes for CASSELGPSVGELFF. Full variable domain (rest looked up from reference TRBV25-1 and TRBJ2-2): EADIYQTPRYLVIGTGKKITLECSQTMGHDKMYWYQQDPGMELHLIHYSYGVNSTEKGDLSSESTVSRIRTEHFPLTLESARPSHTSQYLCASSELGPSVGELFFGEGSRLTVL.

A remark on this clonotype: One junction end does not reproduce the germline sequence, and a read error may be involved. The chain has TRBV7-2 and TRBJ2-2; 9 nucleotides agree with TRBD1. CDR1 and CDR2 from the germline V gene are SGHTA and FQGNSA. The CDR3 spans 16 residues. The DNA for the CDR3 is TGTTCCAGCAGCTTCGGGGGACAGGGGAACACCGGGGAGCTGTTTTTT. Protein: CSSSFGGQGNTGELFF.

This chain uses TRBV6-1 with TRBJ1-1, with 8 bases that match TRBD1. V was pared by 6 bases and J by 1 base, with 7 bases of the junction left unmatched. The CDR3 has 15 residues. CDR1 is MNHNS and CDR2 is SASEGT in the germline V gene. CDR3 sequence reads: CASRGPGTGNTEAFF. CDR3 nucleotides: TGTGCCAGCAGGGGCCCCGGGACAGGGAACACTGAAGCTTTCTTT.

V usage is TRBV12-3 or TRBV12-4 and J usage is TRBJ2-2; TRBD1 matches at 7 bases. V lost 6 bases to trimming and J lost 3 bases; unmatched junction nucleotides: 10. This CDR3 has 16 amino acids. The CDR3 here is CASRRRGGRYTGELFF. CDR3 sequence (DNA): TGTGCCAGCAGGCGCCGAGGGGGCAGGTACACCGGGGAGCTGTTTTTT.

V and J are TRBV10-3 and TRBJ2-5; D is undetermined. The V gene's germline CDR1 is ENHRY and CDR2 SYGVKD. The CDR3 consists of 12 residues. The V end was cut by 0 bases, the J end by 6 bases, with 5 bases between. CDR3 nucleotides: TGTGCCATCAGTGAGTCCCGGAAGACCCAGTACTTC. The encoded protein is CAISESRKTQYF.

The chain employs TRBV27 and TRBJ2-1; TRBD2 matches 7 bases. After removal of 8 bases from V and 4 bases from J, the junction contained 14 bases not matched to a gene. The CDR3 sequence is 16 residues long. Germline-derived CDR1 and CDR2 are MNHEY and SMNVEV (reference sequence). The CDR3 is CASPKGGSLEYNEQFF. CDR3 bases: TGTGCCAGCCCGAAGGGCGGGAGTCTCGAATACAATGAGCAGTTCTTC.

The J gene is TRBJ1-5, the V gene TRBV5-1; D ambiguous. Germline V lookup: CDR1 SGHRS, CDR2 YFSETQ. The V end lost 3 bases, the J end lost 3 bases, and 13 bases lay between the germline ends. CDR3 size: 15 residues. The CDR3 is CASSSGGRDNQPQHF. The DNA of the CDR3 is TGCGCCAGCAGCTCCGGAGGACGTGACAATCAGCCCCAGCATTTT.

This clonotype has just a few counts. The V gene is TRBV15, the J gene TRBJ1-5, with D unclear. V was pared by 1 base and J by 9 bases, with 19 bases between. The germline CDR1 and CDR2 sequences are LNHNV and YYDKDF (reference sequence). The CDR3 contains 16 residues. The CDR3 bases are TGTGCCACCAGCAGAGGAGCTCAGCCGGTAGAGGGGCCCCAGCATTTT. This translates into CATSRGAQPVEGPQHF.

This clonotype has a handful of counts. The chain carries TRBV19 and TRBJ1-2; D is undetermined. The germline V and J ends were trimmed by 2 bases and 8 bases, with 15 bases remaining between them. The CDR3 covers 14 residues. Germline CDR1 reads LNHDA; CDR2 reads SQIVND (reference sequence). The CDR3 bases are TGTGCCAGTAGTATAAGCCAGTCCCCCTGGGGCTACACCTTC. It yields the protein CASSISQSPWGYTF.

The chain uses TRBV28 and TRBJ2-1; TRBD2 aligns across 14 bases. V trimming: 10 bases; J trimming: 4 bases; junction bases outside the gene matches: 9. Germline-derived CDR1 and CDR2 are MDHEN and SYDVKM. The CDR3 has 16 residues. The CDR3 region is CAITGTSGGFYNEQFF. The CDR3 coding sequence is TGTGCCATCACCGGGACTAGCGGGGGTTTTTACAATGAGCAGTTCTTC.

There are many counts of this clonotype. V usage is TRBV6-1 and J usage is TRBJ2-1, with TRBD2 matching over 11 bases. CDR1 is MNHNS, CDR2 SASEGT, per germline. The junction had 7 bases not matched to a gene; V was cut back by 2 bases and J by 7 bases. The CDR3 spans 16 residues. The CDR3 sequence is CASSELTSGTYNEQFF. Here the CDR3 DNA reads TGTGCCAGCAGTGAATTGACTAGCGGGACGTATAATGAGCAGTTCTTC.

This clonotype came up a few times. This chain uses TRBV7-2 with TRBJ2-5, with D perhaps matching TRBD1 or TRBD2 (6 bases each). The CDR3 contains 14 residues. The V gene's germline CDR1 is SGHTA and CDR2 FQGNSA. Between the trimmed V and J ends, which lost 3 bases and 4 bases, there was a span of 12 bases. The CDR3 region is CASSFRGHRETQYF. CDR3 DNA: TGTGCCAGCAGCTTCCGGGGGCATAGAGAGACCCAGTACTTC.

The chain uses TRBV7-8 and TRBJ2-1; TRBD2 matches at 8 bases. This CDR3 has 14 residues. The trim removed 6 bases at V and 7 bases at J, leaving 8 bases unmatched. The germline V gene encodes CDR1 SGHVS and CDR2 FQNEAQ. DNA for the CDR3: TGTGCCAGCAGTCTCAGCGGGAGTATTAATGAGCAGTTCTTC. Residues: CASSLSGSINEQFF.

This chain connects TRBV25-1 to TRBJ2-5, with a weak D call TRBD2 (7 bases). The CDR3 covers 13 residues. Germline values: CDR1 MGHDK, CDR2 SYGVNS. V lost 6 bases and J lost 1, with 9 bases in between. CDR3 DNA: TGTGCCAGCAGGAGGGGGGGCCAAGAGACCCAGTACTTC. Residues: CASRRGGQETQYF.

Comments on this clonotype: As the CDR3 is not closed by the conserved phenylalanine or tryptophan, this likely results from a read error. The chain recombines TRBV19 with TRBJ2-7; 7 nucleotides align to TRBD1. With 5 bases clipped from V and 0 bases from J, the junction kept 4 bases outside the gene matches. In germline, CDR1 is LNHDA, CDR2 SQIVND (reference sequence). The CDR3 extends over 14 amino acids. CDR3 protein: CASSLTGDSYEQYL. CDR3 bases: TGTGCCAGTAGTCTAACAGGGGACTCCTACGAGCAGTACTTA.

CDR3 in DNA: TGTGCCAGCAAGCTTAGTGGGACAGGGACCCTCAATCAGCCCCAGCATTTT. Its protein is CASKLSGTGTLNQPQHF. The V call is TRBV7-2, the J call TRBJ1-5; 9 bases match TRBD1. The V gene's germline CDR1 is SGHTA and CDR2 FQGNSA. Trimming cost V 7 bases and J 3 bases; bases outside gene matches: 13. The CDR3 is 17 residues long.

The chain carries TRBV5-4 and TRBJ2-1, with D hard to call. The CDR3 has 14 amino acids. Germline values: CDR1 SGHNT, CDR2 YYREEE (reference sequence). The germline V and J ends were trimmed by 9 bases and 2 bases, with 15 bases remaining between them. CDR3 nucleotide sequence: TGTGCCATTTCGGCGATTCAAACCTACAATGAGCAGTTCTTC. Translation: CAISAIQTYNEQFF.

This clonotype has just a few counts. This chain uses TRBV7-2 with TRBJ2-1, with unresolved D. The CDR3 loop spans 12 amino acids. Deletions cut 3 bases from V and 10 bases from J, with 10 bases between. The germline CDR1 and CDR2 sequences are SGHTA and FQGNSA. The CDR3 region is CASSLRQDEQFF. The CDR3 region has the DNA TGTGCCAGCAGCTTGAGGCAGGACGAGCAGTTCTTC.

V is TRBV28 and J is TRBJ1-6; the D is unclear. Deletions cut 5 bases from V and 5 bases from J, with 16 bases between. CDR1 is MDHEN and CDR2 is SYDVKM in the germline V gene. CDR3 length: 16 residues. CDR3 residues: CASSRWSGTNNSPLHF. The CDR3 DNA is TGTGCCAGCAGTCGTTGGTCGGGAACTAATAATTCACCCCTCCACTTT.

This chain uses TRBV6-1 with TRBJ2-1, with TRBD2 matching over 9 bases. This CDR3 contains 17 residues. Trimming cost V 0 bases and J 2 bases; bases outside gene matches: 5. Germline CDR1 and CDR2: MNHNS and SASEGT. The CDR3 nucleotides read TGTGCCAGCAGTGAAGCGAAGCGGGAGGCCACCTACAATGAGCAGTTCTTC. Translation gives CASSEAKREATYNEQFF.

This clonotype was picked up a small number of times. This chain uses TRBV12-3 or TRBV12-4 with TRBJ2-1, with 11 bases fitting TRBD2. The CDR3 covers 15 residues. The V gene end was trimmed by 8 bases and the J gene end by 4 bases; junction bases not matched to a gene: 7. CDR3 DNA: TGTGCCAGCGGGGGTAGCGGGAGGGAATACAATGAGCAGTTCTTC. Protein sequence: CASGGSGREYNEQFF.

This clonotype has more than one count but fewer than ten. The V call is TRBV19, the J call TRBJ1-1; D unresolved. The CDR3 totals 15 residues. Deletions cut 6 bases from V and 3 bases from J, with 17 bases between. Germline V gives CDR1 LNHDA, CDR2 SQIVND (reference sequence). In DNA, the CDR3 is TGTGCCAGTAGCCCTGAGCCACTTACGGACACTGAAGCTTTCTTT. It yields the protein CASSPEPLTDTEAFF.

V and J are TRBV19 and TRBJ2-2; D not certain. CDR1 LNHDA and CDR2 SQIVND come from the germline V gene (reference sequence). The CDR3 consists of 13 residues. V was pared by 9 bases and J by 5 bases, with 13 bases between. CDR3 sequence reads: CASRPTGTGELFF. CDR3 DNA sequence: TGTGCCAGCCGCCCCACTGGAACCGGGGAGCTGTTTTTT.

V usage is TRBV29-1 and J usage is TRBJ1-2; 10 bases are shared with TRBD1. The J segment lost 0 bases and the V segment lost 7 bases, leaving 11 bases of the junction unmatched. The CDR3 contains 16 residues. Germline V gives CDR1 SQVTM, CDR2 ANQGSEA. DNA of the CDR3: TGCAGCGCAAACGTGGGACAGGGGCTTTCTAACTATGGCTACACCTTC. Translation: CSANVGQGLSNYGYTF. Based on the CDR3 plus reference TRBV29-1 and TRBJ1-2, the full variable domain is SAVISQKPSRDICQRGTSLTIQCQVDSQVTMMFWYRQQPGQSLTLIATANQGSEATYESGFVIDKFPISRPNLTFSTLTVSNMSPEDSSIYLCSANVGQGLSNYGYTFGSGTRLTVV.

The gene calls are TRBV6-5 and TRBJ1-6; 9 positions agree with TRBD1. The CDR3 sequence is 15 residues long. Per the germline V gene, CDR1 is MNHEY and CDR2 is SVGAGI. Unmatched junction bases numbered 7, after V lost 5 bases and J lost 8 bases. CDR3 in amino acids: CASSNRDRAYSPLHF. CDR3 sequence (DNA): TGTGCCAGCAGTAACCGGGACAGGGCATATTCACCCCTCCACTTT.

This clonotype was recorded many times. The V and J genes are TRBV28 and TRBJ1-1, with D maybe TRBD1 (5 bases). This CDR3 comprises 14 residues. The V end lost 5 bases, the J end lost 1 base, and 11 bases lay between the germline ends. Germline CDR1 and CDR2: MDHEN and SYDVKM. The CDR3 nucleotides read TGTGCCAGCAGTACTCGCACAGGGAACACTGAAGCTTTCTTT. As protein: CASSTRTGNTEAFF.

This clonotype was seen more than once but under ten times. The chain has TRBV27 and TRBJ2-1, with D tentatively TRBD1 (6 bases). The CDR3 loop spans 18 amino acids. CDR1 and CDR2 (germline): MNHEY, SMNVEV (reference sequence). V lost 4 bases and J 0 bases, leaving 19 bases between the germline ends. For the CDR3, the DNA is TGTGCCAGCAGTTACTACTTTGAGGGGGTTAGCTCCTACAATGAGCAGTTCTTC. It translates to CASSYYFEGVSSYNEQFF.

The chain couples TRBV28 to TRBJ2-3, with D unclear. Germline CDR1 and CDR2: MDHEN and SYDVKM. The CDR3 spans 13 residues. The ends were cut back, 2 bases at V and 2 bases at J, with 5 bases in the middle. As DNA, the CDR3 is TGTGCCAGCAGTTTACGCAACACAGATACGCAGTATTTT. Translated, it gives CASSLRNTDTQYF.

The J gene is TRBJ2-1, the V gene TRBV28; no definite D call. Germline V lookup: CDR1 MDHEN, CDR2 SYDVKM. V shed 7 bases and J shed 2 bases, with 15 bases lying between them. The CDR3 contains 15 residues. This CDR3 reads CASTKSAPTYNEQFF. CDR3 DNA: TGTGCCAGCACAAAGTCAGCGCCTACCTACAATGAGCAGTTCTTC.